This entry concerns a single TCR beta chain. This sample is part of a study of blood T cell repertoires in COVID-19. As for the study in general: The United States, Italy and Spain provided the acute and convalescent COVID-19 samples. Sources were T cells, B-cell-depleted T cells, or PBMCs; the material itself was cDNA or gDNA.

Profiling relied on immunoSEQ multiplex PCR, and the TCRdb table lists in-frame clones only, not all of them. The top ten clones hold 7.5% of a sample with about 230,000 clones, 81% of them seen once. Germline CDR1 is SGHVS and CDR2 is FNYEAQ. This CDR3 region has 15 residues. V was clipped by 7 bases and J by 6 bases, with 21 bases between them. Seattle researchers signed up patients amid active infection and tracked them longitudinally. This receptor was identified in an elderly woman with COVID-19, enrolled during active disease. Sequencing used peripheral blood. This rearrangement joins TRBV7-6 to TRBJ1-2, with D perhaps TRBD1 (5 bases). The CDR3 reads CASISRVGGNHGYTF. CDR3 in DNA: TGTGCCAGCATCTCCCGGGTTGGGGGGAATCATGGCTACACCTTC.